The clone carrying this T cell receptor (beta chain) was detected only a few times. The source of the sample is a study of T cells after yellow fever vaccination. For the study at large: Fractions low in cell number were prepared with SMART-Seq v4 Ultra Low Input.

Each CDR3 protein gets one entry after TCRdb re-called the 5' RACE reads with MiXCR. The data show around 590,000 distinct CDR3 sequences, 12% seen once. Germline values: CDR1 DFQATT, CDR2 SNEGSKA (reference sequence). This CDR3 is 12 amino acids long. Trimming removed 3 bases from V and 0 bases from J, with 6 bases in between. V gene TRBV20-1 combines with J gene TRBJ2-7; D remains unclear. The source was PBMCs, collected on the day of the yellow fever booster vaccination. The sequence came from a man under 40 who received the YFV17D yellow fever vaccine. As DNA, the CDR3 is TGCAGTGCTAGGGACGTCTCCTACGAGCAGTACTTC. This sequence encodes CSARDVSYEQYF.